These T cell receptor beta chains were read from a single sample in a study of T cells in localized non-small cell lung cancer. Libraries were prepared by immunoSEQ multiplex PCR; TCRdb keeps only in-frame clonotypes and omits some of them. The profile covers roughly 24,000 clones, with roughly 90% appearing a single time and 20% to 25% taken by the ten largest. Sequencing used peripheral blood, obtained before any cancer treatment. These receptors all stem from a man between 40 and 75 years old with stage I squamous cell lung carcinoma. Each CDR3 is given with its conserved first and last residue. The order of the fields is V gene, J gene, D gene, clone size, CDR3 DNA, CDR3 protein. The D gene is left open where the match is weak. The listing skips clone size in some rows; elsewhere it reads once, few, many or a size class.

TRBV6-5,TRBJ2-7,-,once,TGTGCCAGCAGTATCCATCCCAAGGGCTCCTACGAGCAGTACTTC,CASSIHPKGSYEQYF
TRBV7-6,TRBJ2-7,TRBD1,-,TGTGCCAGCAGCTTAGTTGGACAGGGACCCTACGAGCAGTACTTC,CASSLVGQGPYEQYF
TRBV28,TRBJ1-2,-,-,TGTGCCAGCACCCCCGGGAGATCTAACTATGGCTACACCTTC,CASTPGRSNYGYTF
TRBV27,TRBJ2-3,-,-,TGTGCCAGCAGTTTTGGTCCGCTGGGGACAGATACGCAGTATTTT,CASSFGPLGTDTQYF
TRBV7-6,TRBJ1-4,-,-,TGTGCCAGCAGCAATCGCCGACAGGCAACTAATGAAAAACTGTTTTTT,CASSNRRQATNEKLFF
TRBV6-1,TRBJ1-1,-,-,TGTGCCAGCAGAGCGGGGGGGGACACTGAAGCTTTCTTT,CASRAGGDTEAFF
TRBV28,TRBJ2-7,TRBD2,-,TGTGCCAGCAGCGGACTAGCGGGGGCTCTCTCCTACGAGCAGTACTTC,CASSGLAGALSYEQYF
TRBV19,TRBJ1-5,TRBD1,-,TGTGCCAGTAGCCCAGGGGGTATAAGCAATCAGCCCCAGCATTTT,CASSPGGISNQPQHF
TRBV5-1,TRBJ2-2,-,-,TGCGCCAGCAGCTTGTTCGCAGGGGAGGGCGGGGAGCTGTTTTTT,CASSLFAGEGGELFF
TRBV6-6,TRBJ2-5,-,-,TGTGCCAGCAACCCAGGGACCCAAGAGACCCAGTACTTC,CASNPGTQETQYF
TRBV6-1,TRBJ1-2,-,-,TGTGCCAGCGATCAAGGGAGATTCACCACCTTC,CASDQGRFTTF
TRBV5-1,TRBJ2-3,TRBD2,-,TGCGCCAGCAGCTTGGCTAGCGGGGTTAACACAGATACGCAGTATTTT,CASSLASGVNTDTQYF
TRBV4-2,TRBJ1-3,-,once,TGTGCCAGCAGCCCCCTACCTGGAAACACCATATATTTT,CASSPLPGNTIYF
TRBV7-9,TRBJ2-7,-,-,TGTGCCAGCAGCTTACCCGACTACTACGAGCAGTACTTC,CASSLPDYYEQYF
TRBV28,TRBJ2-7,TRBD1,-,TGTGCCAGCACTCCGGGACAGAATACCTACGAGCAGTACTTC,CASTPGQNTYEQYF
TRBV7-2,TRBJ2-7,-,medium-sized,TGTGCCAGCAGCTTATTCGGGGTTAGTACCGAGCAGTACTTC,CASSLFGVSTEQYF
TRBV6-5,TRBJ1-2,-,few,TGTGCCAGCAGTTACAGCCATGGCTACACCTTC,CASSYSHGYTF
TRBV28,TRBJ1-3,-,-,TGTGCCAGCAGTTTAGTACAGGGAGGAAACACCATATATTTT,CASSLVQGGNTIYF
TRBV11-2,TRBJ2-3,-,-,TGTGCCAGCAGGGCAGATACGCAGTATTTT,CASRADTQYF
TRBV27,TRBJ2-2,TRBD1,-,TGTGCCAGCAGTTTAAACAGGGGCGACACCGGGGAGCTGTTTTTT,CASSLNRGDTGELFF
TRBV11-2,TRBJ2-3,-,-,TGTGCCAGCAGCTTCGGGGGGCGGCCCGACATCGATACGCAGTATTTT,CASSFGGRPDIDTQYF
TRBV7-8,TRBJ2-2,-,-,TGTGCCAGCAGCTCAACAGGGTTCTCCGGGGAGCTGTTTTTT,CASSSTGFSGELFF
TRBV5-6,TRBJ1-3,-,once,TGTGCCAGCATGAGTATCTCTGGAAACACCATATATTTT,CASMSISGNTIYF
TRBV7-3,TRBJ2-3,-,-,TGTGCCAGCAGCCCCCGGGGGTTCGCAGATACGCAGTATTTT,CASSPRGFADTQYF
TRBV4-2,TRBJ2-2,TRBD1,-,TGTGCCAGCAGCCAATATCCCGGGACAGGGCCAGGCACCGGGGAGCTGTTTTTT,CASSQYPGTGPGTGELFF
TRBV5-1,TRBJ2-7,-,once,TGCGCCAGCAGCTTGGCCGGGGGAAGCCCCACCTACGAGCAGTACTTC,CASSLAGGSPTYEQYF
TRBV5-1,TRBJ2-1,-,-,TGCGCCAGCAGCCAGGATTACAATGAGCAGTTCTTC,CASSQDYNEQFF
TRBV20-1,TRBJ2-1,-,few,TGCAGTGCTAGACGGAATGAGCAGTTCTTC,CSARRNEQFF
TRBV12-2,TRBJ2-1,-,once,TGTGCAAGTCGCATAAGACCAGGTCCGGGGGTCGTCTACAATGAGCAGTTCTTC,CASRIRPGPGVVYNEQFF
TRBV28,TRBJ2-2,TRBD1,-,TGTGCCAGCAGTTTACCCCGACAGGGGGCGTCGGTCGGGGAGCTGTTTTTT,CASSLPRQGASVGELFF
TRBV4-3,TRBJ1-2,TRBD1,-,TGCGCCAGCAGCCAAGCCCCGGGACAGGGGGTGTATGGCTACACCTTC,CASSQAPGQGVYGYTF
TRBV4-1,TRBJ2-7,-,-,TGCGCCAGCAGCCAAGGGCAGGGAGGAACTTACGAGCAGTACTTC,CASSQGQGGTYEQYF
TRBV11-1,TRBJ1-1,-,medium-sized,TGTGCCAGCAGCTCCAAAAGGACTGGGAACACTGAAGCTTTCTTT,CASSSKRTGNTEAFF
TRBV28,TRBJ2-7,-,once,TGTGCCAGCCAGGGGGGCAGGGGGTCCTACGAGCAGTACTTC,CASQGGRGSYEQYF
TRBV7-9,TRBJ1-1,-,-,TGTGCCAGCAGACCGGGACAGAACACTGAAGCTTTCTTT,CASRPGQNTEAFF
TRBV19,TRBJ2-3,TRBD2,-,TGTGCCAGTAGCCATAGCGGGGGCCACACAGATACGCAGTATTTT,CASSHSGGHTDTQYF
TRBV30,TRBJ2-5,-,once,TGTGCCTGGAGTGGGACCCCGGAGGATCAGGAGACCCAGTACTTC,CAWSGTPEDQETQYF
TRBV7-6,TRBJ2-1,TRBD2,-,TGTGCCAGCAGCTTAGCGGGGACTAGAGGGAATGAGCAGTTCTTC,CASSLAGTRGNEQFF
TRBV5-5,TRBJ1-4,TRBD1,-,TGTGCCAGCAGTTCGTTGACAGGGAGTAATGAAAAACTGTTTTTT,CASSSLTGSNEKLFF
TRBV6-6,TRBJ2-7,-,few,TGTGCCAGCAGACGGGACTCAGTACGAGAGCAGTACTTC,CASRRDSVREQYF
TRBV28,TRBJ1-5,TRBD1,-,TGTGCCACCTCACAGGGGCTGGGTCAGCCCCAGCATTTT,CATSQGLGQPQHF
TRBV7-2,TRBJ2-2,-,-,TGTGCCAGCAGCTTGATGAAAGGGGGCACCGGGGAGCTGTTTTTT,CASSLMKGGTGELFF
TRBV28,TRBJ1-5,-,-,TGTGCCAGCAGTTTATTTGACCGTCAGCCCCAGCATTTT,CASSLFDRQPQHF
TRBV20-1,TRBJ2-1,-,-,TGCAGTGCCAATGACAAGGATGAGCAGTTCTTC,CSANDKDEQFF
TRBV6-5,TRBJ1-3,TRBD1,once,TGTGCCAGCAGTAGGGGGACAGGGGACGGAAACACCATATATTTT,CASSRGTGDGNTIYF
TRBV19,TRBJ1-5,TRBD1,few,TGTGCCAGTAGGGACAGGCCTTATAGCAATCAGCCCCAGCATTTT,CASRDRPYSNQPQHF